A single sample is the source of the 4 T cell receptor beta chains below, sequenced in a study of T cells in Graves' hyperthyroidism and ophthalmopathy. RNA transcripts were the template for amplifying TCR beta CDR3 regions. The primer set for the first-round RT-PCR of the TCR CDR3 was HTBI. One entry per CDR3 protein results from TCRdb running MiXCR on the multiplex PCR reads. The sample lists fewer than 650,000 distinct CDR3 sequences, under 15% occurring once. The sample consisted of blood. The receptors derive from a woman aged 40 to 50 with Graves' ophthalmopathy.

This clonotype was detected many times. The chain carries TRBV28 and TRBJ2-6; perhaps D is TRBD1 or TRBD2 (6 bases each). This CDR3 has 18 amino acids. V lost 0 bases, J lost 2 bases, and 14 bases lay in between. In germline, CDR1 is MDHEN, CDR2 SYDVKM. CDR3 nucleotide sequence: TGTGCCAGCAGTTTATGGGCATGGGGGGCAGCTGGGGCCAACGTCCTGACTTTC. Translating it yields CASSLWAWGAAGANVLTF.

The table lists this clonotype with many counts. V gene TRBV7-8 combines with J gene TRBJ2-4; D gene ambiguous. V lost 3 bases and J 0 bases, leaving 15 bases between the germline ends. The CDR3 has 17 residues. Looked up from germline, CDR1 is SGHVS and CDR2 is FQNEAQ. As DNA, the CDR3 is TGTGCCAGCAGCTTCCCCCCCGCGGAGATAGCCAAAAACATTCAGTACTTC. Its translation is CASSFPPAEIAKNIQYF.

This chain links TRBV6-1 with TRBJ1-1; possibly TRBD1 for D (6 bases). The CDR3 loop spans 15 amino acids. Per germline, CDR1 MNHNS and CDR2 SASEGT. Trimming shortened V by 6 bases and J by 2 bases, and 16 bases separated the two germline ends. CDR3 in amino acids: CASRAPDRSNTEAFF. DNA for the CDR3: TGTGCCAGCAGAGCACCGGACAGAAGTAACACTGAAGCTTTCTTT.

This clonotype was picked up a small number of times. The rearrangement joins TRBV10-3 to TRBJ1-1; TRBD1 agrees at 8 bases. This CDR3 contains 16 residues. The germline gives CDR1 ENHRY, CDR2 SYGVKD. V lost 3 bases, J lost 4 bases, and 10 bases stayed unmatched. The CDR3 spells CAISDGRTGTSTEAFF. DNA for the CDR3: TGTGCCATCAGTGATGGGAGGACAGGGACGAGCACTGAAGCTTTCTTT.